This TCR beta chain was captured in a study of blood T cell repertoires in COVID-19. Overall study context: Spain, Italy and the United States supplied samples that represented acute and convalescent COVID-19. The cDNA or gDNA used as material had been derived from T cells, B-cell-depleted T cells, or PBMCs.

This clone was picked up a small number of times. Germline values: CDR1 SNHLY, CDR2 FYNNEI. The CDR3 length is 16 residues. J was trimmed by 0 bases and V by 6 bases; bases with no gene match: 7. It was during active infection that Seattle patients were enrolled and then longitudinally followed. Under the authors' procedure: How many nucleated cells were present was estimated from reference gene primer amplification. Clones were sequenced by immunoSEQ multiplex PCR, and TCRdb holds only the in-frame ones, with some missing. For V, J and clone size, that table is used; D and trimming come from the DNA. The profile shows 250,000 to 400,000 clones, more than 70% of them singletons.

The rearrangement joins TRBV2 to TRBJ1-3; 8 nucleotides line up with TRBD1. This sequence originates from a woman in her thirties with COVID-19, enrolled during active disease. The sequencing sample was made of peripheral blood. The CDR3 sequence is CASRRTGMSSGNTIYF. The DNA of the CDR3 is TGTGCCAGCAGACGGACAGGGATGAGCTCTGGAAACACCATATATTTT.